This T cell receptor beta chain emerged from a study of early T cells in non-severe SARS-CoV-2 infection. Study-level information: Bulk RNA taken from unsorted whole blood was sequenced, leaving chains unpaired. Broader study findings: A preference for anti-spike CD8 responses marked VDJdb matching, which missed private and CD4 specificities.

As to this clonotype: Its antigen is unidentified.

Each cDNA molecule carried a unique molecular identifier. TCRdb re-derived calls from the 5' RACE reads in MiXCR, one entry per CDR3 protein. The data show just over 95,000 distinct CDR3 sequences, approximately 11% seen once. Source: whole blood, taken at baseline. This sequence was found in an adult who was a healthcare worker with PCR-confirmed SARS-CoV-2 infection or an uninfected control (not recorded which).

The CDR3 DNA sequence: TGTGCCATCAGTGAGTCGGCAGGGCCCCGTCTTTACGAGCAGTACTTC. Its translation: CAISESAGPRLYEQYF. The chain links TRBV10-3 to TRBJ2-7; tentative D call: TRBD1 (5 bases). The CDR3 covers 16 residues. The germline V gene has CDR1 ENHRY and CDR2 SYGVKD. The germline V and J ends were trimmed by 0 bases and 4 bases, with 16 bases remaining between them.